These 11 T cell receptor beta chains were sequenced from one sample in a study of T-cell reconstitution after alpha-beta-depleted transplantation in children. This sample's TCRbeta library carried unique molecular identifier barcodes. TCRdb re-derived calls from the PCR reads in MiXCR, one entry per CDR3 protein. The sample lists some 100,000 distinct CDR3 sequences, around 15% seen once, with roughly a fifth in the top ten. Sequences were derived from PBMCs, mostly from graft donor cells, sampled 180 days after TCRalphabeta/CD19-depleted stem cell transplant. The source is a male patient aged 2 to 9 who had a stem cell transplant for acute lymphoblastic leukemia, so the T cells may come from the graft donor.

This chain uses TRBV5-1 with TRBJ1-5, with D possibly being TRBD1 (6 bases). Germline V gives CDR1 SGHRS, CDR2 YFSETQ. The CDR3 contains 17 residues. V lost 1 base, J lost 0 bases, and 14 bases lay in between. CDR3 sequence: CASSLTGLVNSNQPQHF. The CDR3 nucleotides read TGCGCCAGCAGCTTGACAGGGTTGGTTAATAGCAATCAGCCCCAGCATTTT.

The rearrangement joins TRBV6-2 or TRBV6-3 to TRBJ2-7; 7 nucleotides match TRBD1. There are 16 residues in the CDR3. Germline V gene sequence: CDR1 MNHEY, CDR2 SVGEGT. The V gene end was trimmed by 2 bases and the J gene end by 3 bases; junction bases not matched to a gene: 10. In nucleotides, the CDR3 is TGTGCCAGCAGTTACCGCGACAGGGCATTTTTCTACGAGCAGTACTTC. Its translation is CASSYRDRAFFYEQYF.

This clonotype showed up just a few times. The chain combines TRBV3-1 with TRBJ2-7, with a possible D match to TRBD2 (7 bases). CDR1 LGHDT and CDR2 YNNKEL come from the germline V gene (reference sequence). The CDR3 is 17 amino acids. V lost 0 bases, J lost 2 bases, and 17 bases lay in between. Here the CDR3 reads CASSQDGRGGGPYEQYF. CDR3 nucleotide sequence: TGTGCCAGCAGCCAAGATGGCCGGGGAGGGGGGCCCTACGAGCAGTACTTC.

This chain uses TRBV12-3 or TRBV12-4 with TRBJ2-1; TRBD1 aligns across 9 bases. The CDR3 sequence is 11 residues long. J gave up 16 bases and V 3 bases, and 4 bases lay outside the gene matches. The CDR3 loop reads CASSLRTGVFF. CDR3 bases: TGTGCCAGCAGTTTGAGGACAGGGGTATTCTTC.

V usage is TRBV5-1 and J usage is TRBJ1-1; possibly TRBD1 for D (5 bases). The CDR3 spans 14 residues. CDR1 SGHRS and CDR2 YFSETQ come from the germline V gene. Trimming left V 2 bases short and J 5 bases short, with 13 bases between. The CDR3: CASSFQGESTEAFF. CDR3 nucleotide sequence: TGCGCCAGCAGCTTTCAAGGGGAGTCGACTGAAGCTTTCTTT.

This clonotype showed up just a few times. This sequence joins TRBV20-1 and TRBJ2-1, with 10 bases matching TRBD2. Germline loops: CDR1 DFQATT, CDR2 SNEGSKA (reference sequence). This CDR3 region has 13 residues. V gave up 5 bases and J gave up 9 bases; unmatched junction bases: 7. The CDR3, as DNA: TGCAGTGCTGGACTAGCGGACTGGCCTGAGCAGTTCTTC. Translating it yields CSAGLADWPEQFF.

The J gene is TRBJ1-6, the V gene TRBV12-3 or TRBV12-4; D is ambiguous. The length of the CDR3 is 15 residues. Trimming removed 1 base from V and 7 bases from J, with 11 bases in between. CDR3 bases: TGTGCCAGCAGTTTAGGGACGCCCCGGAATTCACCCCTCCACTTT. This gives the protein CASSLGTPRNSPLHF.

This clonotype has only a few counts. This chain joins TRBV7-9 and TRBJ2-5; D not certain. The CDR3 has 10 amino acids. Trimming stripped 6 bases from V and 4 bases from J, with 3 bases between. Germline CDR1 is SEHNR and CDR2 is FQNEAQ (reference sequence). CDR3 region: CASRTETQYF. CDR3 sequence (DNA): TGTGCCAGCAGGACAGAGACCCAGTACTTC.

This clonotype was recorded many times. This rearrangement joins TRBV7-9 to TRBJ1-5; 9 positions match TRBD1. CDR1 and CDR2 (germline): SEHNR, FQNEAQ (reference sequence). The CDR3 covers 14 residues. V lost 5 bases to trimming and J lost 6 bases; unmatched junction nucleotides: 5. The CDR3 nucleotides read TGTGCCAGCAGCCTTACAGGGGGCGGTCAGCCCCAGCATTTT. Amino acid sequence: CASSLTGGGQPQHF.

The CDR3 coding sequence is TGTGCCAGCAGCTGGGACGTTGGAGGGTTTAGGAACACTGAAGCTTTCTTT. This encodes CASSWDVGGFRNTEAFF. V is TRBV7-6 and J is TRBJ1-1; D might be TRBD1 (5 bases). This CDR3 contains 17 residues. Trimming cost V 4 bases and J 1 base, with 19 bases left between them. CDR1 and CDR2 from the germline V gene are SGHVS and FNYEAQ.

This clonotype was detected only a few times. The gene calls are TRBV5-1 and TRBJ1-1; D possibly corresponds to TRBD1 (5 bases). The V and J ends lost 4 bases and 3 bases respectively, with 10 bases between them. The CDR3 extends over 13 amino acids. Germline CDR1 reads SGHRS; CDR2 reads YFSETQ. The CDR3 loop reads CASSPRGYTEAFF. As DNA, the CDR3 is TGCGCCAGCAGCCCCCGGGGGTACACTGAAGCTTTCTTT.